These 3 T cell receptor beta chains were all obtained from the same sample, sequenced in a study of radiotherapy plus CTLA-4 blockade in lung cancer. Profiled with immunoSEQ multiplex PCR; TCRdb holds only in-frame clones, not every one. The sample includes 34,000 or so clones, 70% to 80% of them seen just once. The sample in question was peripheral blood, obtained from a patient treated with radiotherapy plus ipilimumab. The receptor set was obtained from a human donor with non-small cell lung cancer that progressed on radiotherapy plus ipilimumab.

The J gene is TRBJ1-5, the V gene TRBV2; TRBD1 aligns across 7 bases. CDR3 length: 14 amino acids. V was pared by 5 bases and J by 11 bases, with 12 bases of the junction left unmatched. The germline CDR1 and CDR2 sequences are SNHLY and FYNNEI. The CDR3 nucleotides read TGTGCCAGCAGTTCAACAGGGGATAGTAGGGCCCAGCATTTT. Amino acids: CASSSTGDSRAQHF.

The chain has TRBV5-4 and TRBJ2-5, with D hard to call. The end of the DNA is better explained by TRBJ2-7, so the J call may be wrong. Germline CDR1 is SGHNT and CDR2 is YYREEE (reference sequence). This CDR3 has 15 residues. The DNA of the CDR3 is TGTGCCAGCAGCTTGGAGGCAGCTCTCCCCTACGAGCAGTACTTC. Translated, it gives CASSLEAALPYEQYF.

The rearrangement uses TRBV4-1 and TRBJ1-5; D not certain. Trimming cost V 4 bases and J 5 bases, with 12 bases left between them. The CDR3 runs 14 residues. Germline V gene lookup returns CDR1 MGHRA and CDR2 YSYEKL. The CDR3 DNA reads as TGCGCCAGCAGCCTGTCCGGGGAGTATCAGCCCCAGCATTTT. Translation gives CASSLSGEYQPQHF.